The rows below give T cell receptor beta chains drawn from one sample of a study of cytomegalovirus exposure and HLA in healthy donors. Produced via immunoSEQ multiplex PCR; TCRdb's table is partial and in-frame only. Found here are approximately 100,000 clones, 50% to 70% of them singletons; the top ten hold approximately 3.9%. Sequencing used PBMCs. These receptors originate from a man aged 25-45 years in good health and CMV-seropositive. Each CDR3 is given with its conserved first and last residue. A D gene is named only where the DNA matches it firmly. Clone size, where shown, is once, few, many, or a class for clones that have expanded.

V gene: TRBV19
clone size: -
D gene: TRBD1
J gene: TRBJ1-4
CDR3 protein: CASSIPRGQSNEKLFF
CDR3 DNA: TGTGCCAGTAGTATCCCCAGGGGGCAGTCTAATGAAAAACTGTTTTTT

V gene: TRBV7-9
clone size: -
D gene: TRBD1
J gene: TRBJ1-2
CDR3 protein: CASSTGQGANYGYTF
CDR3 DNA: TGTGCCAGCAGCACCGGACAGGGGGCCAACTATGGCTACACCTTC

V gene: TRBV10-1
clone size: -
D gene: -
J gene: TRBJ2-7
CDR3 protein: CASSSQGGEQYF
CDR3 DNA: TGCGCCAGCAGTTCCCAGGGAGGCGAGCAGTACTTC

V gene: TRBV5-6
clone size: few
D gene: -
J gene: TRBJ2-3
CDR3 protein: CASSFRDLDTQYF
CDR3 DNA: TGTGCCAGCAGCTTCAGGGATCTTGATACGCAGTATTTT

V gene: TRBV29-1
clone size: few
D gene: -
J gene: TRBJ2-3
CDR3 protein: CSVAEPRDTQYF
CDR3 DNA: TGCAGCGTTGCGGAGCCTAGAGATACGCAGTATTTT

V gene: TRBV20-1
clone size: -
D gene: TRBD2
J gene: TRBJ2-7
CDR3 protein: CSGTSGYEQYF
CDR3 DNA: TGCAGTGGGACTAGTGGGTACGAGCAGTACTTC

V gene: TRBV6-5
clone size: -
D gene: TRBD2
J gene: TRBJ2-7
CDR3 protein: CASSSPGGREQYF
CDR3 DNA: TGTGCCAGCAGTTCACCGGGAGGTAGGGAGCAGTACTTC

V gene: TRBV6-6
clone size: few
D gene: -
J gene: TRBJ1-2
CDR3 protein: CASSDPFRGEGGYTF
CDR3 DNA: TGTGCCAGCAGTGACCCCTTCCGGGGGGAGGGAGGCTACACCTTC

V gene: TRBV9
clone size: -
D gene: -
J gene: TRBJ2-7
CDR3 protein: CASSVRWGDEQYF
CDR3 DNA: TGTGCCAGCAGCGTAAGGTGGGGCGACGAGCAGTACTTC

V gene: TRBV7-9
clone size: -
D gene: TRBD1
J gene: TRBJ2-7
CDR3 protein: CASSTGQSNSYEQYF
CDR3 DNA: TGTGCCAGCAGCACGGGACAGTCGAACTCCTACGAGCAGTACTTC

V gene: TRBV19
clone size: -
D gene: -
J gene: TRBJ1-2
CDR3 protein: CASSSFSGSEKGYTF
CDR3 DNA: TGTGCCAGTAGTTCCTTTTCGGGGTCTGAGAAGGGCTACACCTTC

V gene: TRBV2
clone size: -
D gene: -
J gene: TRBJ1-2
CDR3 protein: CASSEGHSIYGYTF
CDR3 DNA: TGTGCCAGCAGTGAGGGGCACTCTATCTATGGCTACACCTTC

V gene: TRBV7-8
clone size: few
D gene: -
J gene: TRBJ2-3
CDR3 protein: CASSKDYGEDTQYF
CDR3 DNA: TGTGCCAGCAGCAAGGACTATGGAGAAGATACGCAGTATTTT

V gene: TRBV7-9
clone size: -
D gene: TRBD2
J gene: TRBJ2-2
CDR3 protein: CASSRAGRAGELFF
CDR3 DNA: TGTGCCAGCAGCCGCGCAGGGAGGGCCGGGGAGCTGTTTTTT

V gene: TRBV4-1
clone size: -
D gene: -
J gene: TRBJ2-3
CDR3 protein: CASSQVVGGIDTQYF
CDR3 DNA: TGCGCCAGCAGCCAAGTCGTTGGAGGGATCGATACGCAGTATTTT

V gene: TRBV30
clone size: -
D gene: -
J gene: TRBJ1-6
CDR3 protein: CAWSVSRSPSSYNSPLHF
CDR3 DNA: TGTGCCTGGAGTGTATCCAGGTCCCCCAGCTCCTATAATTCACCCCTCCACTTT

V gene: TRBV5-8
clone size: -
D gene: TRBD1
J gene: TRBJ1-5
CDR3 protein: CASSLGVKGAAQPQHF
CDR3 DNA: TGTGCCAGCAGCTTGGGGGTTAAGGGGGCTGCTCAGCCCCAGCATTTT

V gene: TRBV4-1
clone size: -
D gene: -
J gene: TRBJ1-1
CDR3 protein: CASSQVGGSTEAFF
CDR3 DNA: TGCGCCAGCAGCCAAGTGGGGGGTAGCACTGAAGCTTTCTTT

V gene: TRBV2
clone size: once
D gene: -
J gene: TRBJ2-2
CDR3 protein: CASRGDTNTGELFF
CDR3 DNA: TGTGCCAGCAGGGGGGACACAAACACCGGGGAGCTGTTTTTT

V gene: TRBV30
clone size: -
D gene: TRBD2
J gene: TRBJ2-5
CDR3 protein: CAWGLAGGYQETQYF
CDR3 DNA: TGTGCCTGGGGACTAGCGGGGGGCTACCAAGAGACCCAGTACTTC

V gene: TRBV25-1
clone size: -
D gene: TRBD1
J gene: TRBJ1-5
CDR3 protein: CASSASTGGEGNQPQHF
CDR3 DNA: TGTGCCAGCAGTGCCTCGACAGGGGGCGAAGGCAATCAGCCCCAGCATTTT

V gene: TRBV7-9
clone size: -
D gene: -
J gene: TRBJ2-5
CDR3 protein: CASSLFLLERETQYF
CDR3 DNA: TGTGCCAGCAGCTTATTTTTATTGGAGAGGGAGACCCAGTACTTC

V gene: TRBV9
clone size: -
D gene: -
J gene: TRBJ2-5
CDR3 protein: CASSIQGIITETQYF
CDR3 DNA: TGTGCCAGCAGCATTCAGGGGATAATAACAGAGACCCAGTACTTC

V gene: TRBV2
clone size: -
D gene: -
J gene: TRBJ2-3
CDR3 protein: CASGGAGTDTQYF
CDR3 DNA: TGTGCCAGCGGGGGCGCGGGCACAGATACGCAGTATTTT

V gene: TRBV6-5
clone size: -
D gene: -
J gene: TRBJ1-2
CDR3 protein: CATGQGNGYTF
CDR3 DNA: TGTGCCACCGGGCAGGGGAATGGCTACACCTTC

V gene: TRBV6-1
clone size: -
D gene: -
J gene: TRBJ2-7
CDR3 protein: CASTGSYEQYF
CDR3 DNA: TGTGCCAGCACGGGGTCTTACGAGCAGTACTTC

V gene: TRBV19
clone size: -
D gene: -
J gene: TRBJ2-7
CDR3 protein: CASMGGDYEQYF
CDR3 DNA: TGTGCCAGTATGGGCGGGGACTACGAGCAGTACTTC

V gene: TRBV7-3
clone size: -
D gene: TRBD2
J gene: TRBJ2-1
CDR3 protein: CASSLKGGLAGPNEQFF
CDR3 DNA: TGTGCCAGCAGCTTAAAGGGAGGACTAGCGGGGCCAAATGAGCAGTTCTTC

V gene: TRBV5-6
clone size: once
D gene: TRBD2
J gene: TRBJ2-1
CDR3 protein: CASSESGGPYNEQFF
CDR3 DNA: TGTGCCAGCAGCGAAAGCGGGGGGCCCTACAATGAGCAGTTCTTC

V gene: TRBV19
clone size: -
D gene: TRBD1
J gene: TRBJ1-6
CDR3 protein: CASSGQGQSPLHF
CDR3 DNA: TGTGCCAGTTCGGGACAGGGGCAATCACCCCTCCACTTT

V gene: TRBV6-6
clone size: few
D gene: -
J gene: TRBJ1-2
CDR3 protein: CASSYGAGDYGYTF
CDR3 DNA: TGTGCCAGCAGTTACGGGGCAGGCGACTATGGCTACACCTTC

V gene: TRBV6-1
clone size: -
D gene: -
J gene: TRBJ2-6
CDR3 protein: CASTQGNSGANVLTF
CDR3 DNA: TGTGCCAGCACTCAGGGTAACTCTGGGGCCAACGTCCTGACTTTC

V gene: TRBV5-1
clone size: -
D gene: TRBD1
J gene: TRBJ1-4
CDR3 protein: CASSLGVGTENEKLFF
CDR3 DNA: TGCGCCAGCAGCTTGGGGGTCGGGACAGAGAATGAAAAACTGTTTTTT

V gene: TRBV5-6
clone size: few
D gene: -
J gene: TRBJ2-7
CDR3 protein: CASSVDSRYEQYF
CDR3 DNA: TGTGCCAGCAGTGTAGACAGCCGTTACGAGCAGTACTTC

V gene: TRBV9
clone size: -
D gene: TRBD2
J gene: TRBJ2-5
CDR3 protein: CASSVSFTSAETQYF
CDR3 DNA: TGTGCCAGCAGCGTTTCGTTCACTAGCGCCGAGACCCAGTACTTC

V gene: TRBV13
clone size: -
D gene: -
J gene: TRBJ2-5
CDR3 protein: CASSLEDQETQYF
CDR3 DNA: TGTGCCAGCAGCTTGGAGGATCAAGAGACCCAGTACTTC

V gene: TRBV12-5
clone size: -
D gene: -
J gene: TRBJ2-2
CDR3 protein: CASGLRGGGDTGELFF
CDR3 DNA: TGTGCTAGTGGTTTAAGAGGAGGGGGCGATACCGGGGAGCTGTTTTTT

V gene: TRBV15
clone size: -
D gene: TRBD1
J gene: TRBJ1-4
CDR3 protein: CATRDRGLNEKLFF
CDR3 DNA: TGTGCCACCAGAGACAGGGGCCTAAATGAAAAACTGTTTTTT

V gene: TRBV9
clone size: -
D gene: -
J gene: TRBJ1-1
CDR3 protein: CASSGGPGTEAFF
CDR3 DNA: TGTGCCAGCAGCGGGGGGCCGGGGACTGAAGCTTTCTTT

V gene: TRBV7-9
clone size: -
D gene: -
J gene: TRBJ2-1
CDR3 protein: CASSLTTDEQFF
CDR3 DNA: TGTGCCAGCAGCCTGACTACGGATGAGCAGTTCTTC

V gene: TRBV10-3
clone size: -
D gene: TRBD1
J gene: TRBJ1-2
CDR3 protein: CAISDRDSNYGYTF
CDR3 DNA: TGTGCCATCAGTGACCGGGACAGTAACTATGGCTACACCTTC

V gene: TRBV19
clone size: -
D gene: TRBD2
J gene: TRBJ2-3
CDR3 protein: CASSTSGVTDTQYF
CDR3 DNA: TGTGCCAGTAGTACCAGCGGGGTGACAGATACGCAGTATTTT